This TCR beta chain was captured in a study of T-cell memory formation after mild COVID-19. Across the whole study: Clusters were largely donor specific.

Study-level points and caveats: The SARS-CoV-2 specificity of second-wave clones reaching peak at day 37 remained unverified.

TCRdb redid the calling of the 5' RACE reads with MiXCR, one entry per CDR3 protein. The sample yields more than 350,000 distinct CDR3 sequences, more than 20% seen once. Trimming removed 6 bases from V and 3 bases from J; junction bases left unmatched: 7. The V gene's germline CDR1 is MNHEY and CDR2 SMNVEV (reference sequence). The CDR3 has 15 residues. Points on this clonotype: Its specificity is unknown.

The specimen was PBMCs or a T cell subset sorted from them (not recorded which). This clonotype originated in an adult woman who had mild COVID-19 (a few samples of this study predate the infection). Cell type and time point are not known. The chain links TRBV27 to TRBJ1-5; 8 bases are a match to TRBD1. In DNA, the CDR3 is TGTGCCAGCAGGCATCAGGGGGCAGACAATCAGCCCCAGCATTTT. The encoded protein is CASRHQGADNQPQHF.